This entry describes one T cell receptor beta chain. This sample stems from a study of blood T cell repertoires in COVID-19. Study at large: The United States, Italy and Spain supplied acute and convalescent COVID-19 samples. T cells, B-cell-depleted T cells, or PBMCs supplied cDNA or gDNA.

Source study methods: Amplifying reference gene primers gave estimates of nucleated cell counts. The table came from immunoSEQ multiplex PCR; TCRdb's copy has only in-frame clones and leaves some out. From that table come the V and J calls and clone size; the DNA was used to work out D and trimming. The sample lists around 280,000 clones; approximately 83% were seen once. CDR3 size: 13 residues. The germline V gene has CDR1 MNHNY and CDR2 SVGAGI (reference sequence). V was cut by 0 bases and J by 8 bases, with 10 bases left in between. The source material was peripheral blood. The clonotype originates from a woman in her twenties or thirties who had recovered from COVID-19. J is TRBJ1-1 and V is TRBV6-6, with D possibly being TRBD1 (5 bases). Here the CDR3 DNA reads TGTGCCAGCAGTTACTCGGGGGGGTCCGAAGCTTTCTTT. This codes for CASSYSGGSEAFF.